Below, 7 T cell receptor beta chains from the same sample are listed, as sequenced in a study of graft-versus-host responses after intestinal transplantation. The repertoire was sequenced with immunoSEQ multiplex PCR; TCRdb's copy has only in-frame clones and lacks some. Counted here are approximately 120,000 clones, 90% to 95% occurring once; the ten biggest clones make up roughly 0.17%. Their cognate antigens are unknown. The material sequenced was unstimulated CD4+ T cells sorted from spleen or lymph node cells, taken before intestinal transplant. The receptors shown here come from a human donor who received an intestinal transplant.

The chain recombines TRBV6-5 with TRBJ1-2; 7 nucleotides match TRBD1. Germline V gene data show CDR1 as MNHEY and CDR2 as SVGAGI. There are 13 residues in the CDR3. Trimming took 6 bases from V and 2 from J; bases not matched to a gene: 3. The CDR3 nucleotides read TGTGCCAGCAGCAGGGACAGAAACTATGGCTACACCTTC. Encoded protein: CASSRDRNYGYTF.

This chain connects TRBV7-8 to TRBJ1-6; unclear D gene. Germline CDR1 SGHVS, CDR2 FQNEAQ. The CDR3 sequence is 13 residues long. V was shortened by 3 bases and J by 5 bases, with 5 bases between the two germline ends. The CDR3 DNA follows: TGTGCCAGCAGCTTTGATAATAATTCACCCCTCCACTTT. This codes for CASSFDNNSPLHF.

In its sample, this clone was seen once. The chain recombines TRBV4-1 with TRBJ2-2; possible D gene TRBD2, 5 bases. Per the germline V gene, CDR1 is MGHRA and CDR2 is YSYEKL. Trimming pared 1 base from V and 6 bases from J, leaving 12 bases between. This CDR3 region has 15 residues. The CDR3 nucleotides read TGCGCCAGCAGCCAAGGGGAGACGGAACCCGGGGAGCTGTTTTTT. Residues: CASSQGETEPGELFF.

The V gene is TRBV11-3, the J gene TRBJ2-5; D could derive from TRBD1 or TRBD2 (5 bases each). The germline V gene has CDR1 SGHNT and CDR2 YENEEA. The germline V and J ends were trimmed by 3 bases and 2 bases, with 19 bases remaining between them. The CDR3 is 17 residues long. The CDR3 DNA reads as TGTGCCAGCAGCTTGAGGGGTGCGGGTCTTAGACAAGAGACCCAGTACTTC. It yields the protein CASSLRGAGLRQETQYF.

This clone was picked up one time. The chain recombines TRBV7-9 with TRBJ2-3; the D gene is possibly TRBD1 (6 bases). The CDR3 covers 16 residues. Germline CDR1 reads SEHNR; CDR2 reads FQNEAQ (reference sequence). V lost 5 bases and J 0 bases, leaving 15 bases between the germline ends. The CDR3 loop reads CASSPRQVPSTDTQYF. CDR3 nucleotide sequence: TGTGCCAGCAGCCCCCGACAGGTTCCTAGCACAGATACGCAGTATTTT. The entire variable domain, with the rest obtained from reference TRBV7-9 and TRBJ2-3, is as follows: DTGVSQNPRHKITKRGQNVTFRCDPISEHNRLYWYRQTLGQGPEFLTYFQNEAQLEKSRLLSDRFSAERPKGSFSTLEIQRTEQGDSAMYLCASSPRQVPSTDTQYFGPGTRLTVL.

The chain employs TRBV15 and TRBJ1-5; D not resolved. The ends were cut back, 2 bases at V and 2 bases at J, with 13 bases in the middle. This CDR3 is built from 16 residues. Germline V gene sequence: CDR1 LNHNV, CDR2 YYDKDF (reference sequence). CDR3 region: CATSRKQLVRNQPQHF. CDR3 bases: TGTGCCACCAGCAGAAAACAATTGGTACGCAATCAGCCCCAGCATTTT.

The rearrangement uses TRBV5-1 and TRBJ2-5; TRBD1 might be the D (5 bases). The J call is in doubt because the DNA end fits TRBJ2-7 better. Germline CDR1 is SGHRS and CDR2 is YFSETQ. This CDR3 comprises 16 residues. The CDR3 here is CASSPLPTVATYEQYF. In DNA form, the CDR3 reads TGCGCCAGCAGCCCTCTCCCGACAGTTGCTACCTACGAGCAGTACTTC.